The 14 T cell receptor beta chains listed next were all sequenced from one sample in a study of cytomegalovirus exposure and HLA in healthy donors. Both 60 Vbeta primers and 13 Jbeta primers went into the PCR. Assay used: immunoSEQ multiplex PCR; TCRdb lists only in-frame clones, some missing. In the table there are around 100,000 clones, more than 60% of which are singletons. Sequencing was performed on PBMCs. The source of these receptors is a female donor in good health and CMV-seropositive.

This clone appeared a single time. J is TRBJ2-6 and V is TRBV7-6; TRBD1 matches at 10 bases. V was clipped by 3 bases and J by 0 bases; unmatched bases: 2. From germline, CDR1 is SGHVS and CDR2 FNYEAQ. The CDR3 is made up of 17 amino acids. CDR3 DNA: TGTGCCAGCAGCTTCGGGACAGGGGCCTCTGGGGCCAACGTCCTGACTTTC. It is translated as CASSFGTGASGANVLTF.

The chain links TRBV5-1 to TRBJ2-5; 15 bases fit TRBD2. The CDR3 is 19 residues long. V dropped 3 bases and J dropped 5; count of bases not matched to a gene: 14. The V gene's germline CDR1 is SGHRS and CDR2 YFSETQ. The CDR3 spells CASSSRTGLAGGGVETQYF. CDR3 bases: TGCGCCAGCAGCTCAAGAACGGGACTAGCGGGAGGAGGTGTTGAGACCCAGTACTTC.

The chain has TRBV2 and TRBJ2-6; TRBD2 is a possible D gene (5 bases). Per the germline V gene, CDR1 is SNHLY and CDR2 is FYNNEI. Trimming pared 2 bases from V and 3 bases from J, leaving 8 bases between. The CDR3 length is 15 residues. The CDR3 nucleotides read TGTGCCAGCAGTGAATCAGAGGGTGGGGCCAACGTCCTGACTTTC. Its translation is CASSESEGGANVLTF.

V and J are TRBV30 and TRBJ1-6, with 7 bases matching TRBD1. With V trimmed by 7 bases and J by 7 bases, 10 bases remained unmatched. Germline V lookup: CDR1 GTSNPN, CDR2 SVGIG (reference sequence). The CDR3 sequence is 14 residues long. Here the CDR3 DNA reads TGTGCCTCATGTCCTGACAGGGAAAATTCACCCCTCCACTTT. Protein sequence: CASCPDRENSPLHF.

This sequence joins TRBV29-1 and TRBJ1-5; 9 bases fit TRBD1. J was trimmed by 6 bases and V by 6 bases; bases with no gene match: 12. Per germline, CDR1 SQVTM and CDR2 ANQGSEA. CDR3 length equals 15 residues. The CDR3 spells CSVTTQGAAGQPQHF. CDR3 bases: TGCAGCGTGACCACACAGGGGGCGGCGGGTCAGCCCCAGCATTTT.

This clone was recorded a few times. The rearrangement joins TRBV28 to TRBJ2-3; D may be TRBD1 (5 bases). Germline V lookup: CDR1 MDHEN, CDR2 SYDVKM. This CDR3 comprises 17 residues. Trimming pared 5 bases from V and 4 bases from J, leaving 22 bases between. CDR3 DNA: TGTGCCAGCAGTAACCTCAGGCAGGGTAGGGTTTCAGATACGCAGTATTTT. It is translated as CASSNLRQGRVSDTQYF.

This clone was recorded a few times. The V call is TRBV27, the J call TRBJ2-3; tentative D call: TRBD1 (6 bases). V shed 8 bases and J shed 2 bases, with 14 bases lying between them. The CDR3 runs 14 residues. Germline V gene lookup returns CDR1 MNHEY and CDR2 SMNVEV (reference sequence). The CDR3 DNA reads as TGTGCCAGCGGTAGTGGGACACACACAGATACGCAGTATTTT. Translated: CASGSGTHTDTQYF.

V gene TRBV5-4 combines with J gene TRBJ2-1; D ambiguous. The V gene lost 0 bases and the J gene lost 8 bases, with 9 bases spanning the gap. Germline V CDR1 and CDR2: SGHNT, YYREEE (reference sequence). CDR3 length: 13 residues. As DNA, the CDR3 is TGTGCCAGCAGCTTGGTGAGCTTGGATGAGCAGTTCTTC. The encoded protein is CASSLVSLDEQFF. The whole variable domain, filled in from reference TRBV5-4 and TRBJ2-1, reads ETGVTQSPTHLIKTRGQQVTLRCSSQSGHNTVSWYQQALGQGPQFIFQYYREEENGRGNFPPRFSGLQFPNYSSELNVNALELDDSALYLCASSLVSLDEQFFGPGTRLTVL.

The rearrangement links TRBV7-2 to TRBJ1-6; D is uncertain. The CDR3 runs 13 residues. Per the germline V gene, CDR1 is SGHTA and CDR2 is FQGNSA. V gave up 2 bases and J gave up 10 bases, with 9 bases separating them. CDR3 DNA: TGTGCCAGCAGCTTAAACCCGGGATCACCCCTCCACTTT. It specifies CASSLNPGSPLHF.

This clone was seen only a few times. CDR3 sequence reads: CASSWGQGARYEQYF. In DNA form, the CDR3 reads TGTGCCAGCAGTTGGGGACAGGGGGCGAGATACGAGCAGTACTTC. This sequence joins TRBV28 and TRBJ2-7, with 12 bases that match TRBD1. Germline lookup yields CDR1 MDHEN and CDR2 SYDVKM. The CDR3 totals 15 residues. Trimming removed 4 bases from V and 4 bases from J; junction bases left unmatched: 5. Filled out from reference TRBV28 and TRBJ2-7, the complete variable domain reads DVKVTQSSRYLVKRTGEKVFLECVQDMDHENMFWYRQDPGLGLRLIYFSYDVKMKEKGDIPEGYSVSREKKERFSLILESASTNQTSMYLCASSWGQGARYEQYFGPGTRLTVT.

The CDR3 loop is CASSLQADGYTF. Written as DNA, the CDR3 is TGTGCCAGCAGTTTACAGGCTGATGGCTACACCTTC. V is TRBV28 and J is TRBJ1-2, with unresolved D. The germline V and J ends were trimmed by 2 bases and 6 bases, with 7 bases remaining between them. Germline values: CDR1 MDHEN, CDR2 SYDVKM. The CDR3 totals 12 residues.

This clone was observed a single time. The rearrangement joins TRBV29-1 to TRBJ1-4; 7 positions agree with TRBD1. Germline CDR1 SQVTM, CDR2 ANQGSEA. The CDR3 extends over 13 amino acids. V dropped 8 bases and J dropped 4; count of bases not matched to a gene: 7. CDR3 region: CSTRGDSNEKLFF. The CDR3 bases are TGCAGCACCCGAGGGGACAGTAATGAAAAACTGTTTTTT. Full variable domain (remainder filled in from reference TRBV29-1 and TRBJ1-4): SAVISQKPSRDICQRGTSLTIQCQVDSQVTMMFWYRQQPGQSLTLIATANQGSEATYESGFVIDKFPISRPNLTFSTLTVSNMSPEDSSIYLCSTRGDSNEKLFFGSGTQLSVL.

This clone was picked up a small number of times. The chain combines TRBV6-5 with TRBJ1-2; D gene unclear. Germline values: CDR1 MNHEY, CDR2 SVGAGI. The V end lost 4 bases, the J end lost 2 bases, and 14 bases lay between the germline ends. CDR3 length: 15 residues. The CDR3 bases are TGTGCCAGCAGTTTCAATCATCCGGGGAACTATGGCTACACCTTC. It translates to CASSFNHPGNYGYTF.

This clone was counted at least ten times. The J gene is TRBJ1-1, the V gene TRBV6-5; 8 bases align to TRBD1. With 8 bases clipped from V and 6 bases from J, the junction kept 11 bases outside the gene matches. CDR1 and CDR2 (germline): MNHEY, SVGAGI. The CDR3 runs to 14 residues. CDR3 region: CASGADRGISEAFF. CDR3 nucleotides: TGTGCCAGCGGGGCCGACAGGGGAATCTCTGAAGCTTTCTTT.